The 25 T cell receptor beta chains below all came from one sample that was sequenced in a study of long-term antiretroviral therapy in people with HIV. The immunoSEQ assay was v3.0, run at survey level. Using immunoSEQ multiplex PCR, the repertoire was profiled, and TCRdb retains in-frame clones only, with some absent. The data hold around 15,000 clones, with 77% observed a single time. This specimen was unsorted PBMCs, taken 2.1 years after starting antiretroviral therapy. These receptors all come from a man aged 35-49 years with HIV.

The rearrangement links TRBV11-3 to TRBJ2-3, with 7 bases fitting TRBD2. Germline values: CDR1 SGHNT, CDR2 YENEEA. The trim removed 0 bases at V and 6 bases at J, leaving 18 bases unmatched. The CDR3 loop spans 19 amino acids. CDR3 bases: TGTGCCAGCAGCTTAGATGGAGGGGCTAGCGGTACGGTCTTGGATACGCAGTATTTT. Encoded protein: CASSLDGGASGTVLDTQYF.

This clone appeared once. This rearrangement joins TRBV27 to TRBJ2-1; 7 positions match TRBD1. The junction had 1 base not matched to a gene; V was cut back by 3 bases and J by 5 bases. Looked up from germline, CDR1 is MNHEY and CDR2 is SMNVEV (reference sequence). The CDR3 runs to 13 residues. The CDR3 coding sequence is TGTGCCAGCAGTTTGGGACAGCACAATGAGCAGTTCTTC. It codes for CASSLGQHNEQFF.

The chain joins TRBV27 to TRBJ1-6; no clear D gene. Germline assignment: CDR1 MNHEY and CDR2 SMNVEV (reference sequence). There are 16 residues in the CDR3. Trimming took 2 bases from V and 3 from J, leaving 11 bases between them. The CDR3 loop reads CASSLNDWGYNSPLHF. CDR3 bases: TGTGCCAGCAGTTTAAATGACTGGGGCTATAATTCACCCCTCCACTTT.

The genes are TRBV6-6 and TRBJ2-5, with D uncertain. Germline V lookup: CDR1 MNHNY, CDR2 SVGAGI (reference sequence). This CDR3 spans 15 amino acids. Trimming took off 6 bases at V and 0 bases at J, with 14 bases between the two ends. CDR3: CASSRSDGYQETQYF. For the CDR3, the DNA is TGTGCCAGCAGCCGATCGGACGGTTACCAAGAGACCCAGTACTTC.

The rearrangement uses TRBV5-1 and TRBJ2-2, with D maybe TRBD1 (5 bases). V was trimmed by 7 bases and J by 3 bases, leaving 10 bases between them. Germline assignment: CDR1 SGHRS and CDR2 YFSETQ. The CDR3 sequence is 13 residues long. As DNA, the CDR3 is TGCGCCAGCGGAGAAGGGGACACCGGGGAGCTGTTTTTT. Its translation is CASGEGDTGELFF.

The gene calls are TRBV2 and TRBJ2-4, with TRBD2 matching 7 bases. Germline loops: CDR1 SNHLY, CDR2 FYNNEI. This CDR3 contains 15 residues. V lost 3 bases to trimming and J lost 0 bases; unmatched junction nucleotides: 2. Here the CDR3 DNA reads TGTGCCAGCAGTGAGGGGGGGGTAGCCAAAAACATTCAGTACTTC. Amino acid sequence: CASSEGGVAKNIQYF. Filled out from reference TRBV2 and TRBJ2-4, the complete variable domain reads EPEVTQTPSHQVTQMGQEVILRCVPISNHLYFYWYRQILGQKVEFLVSFYNNEISEKSEIFDDQFSVERPDGSNFTLKIRSTKLEDSAMYFCASSEGGVAKNIQYFGAGTRLSVL.

The chain couples TRBV13 to TRBJ1-4; the match to TRBD1 covers 7 bases. V shed 4 bases, J shed 8 bases, and the junction held 10 bases outside the gene matches. From germline, CDR1 is PRHDT and CDR2 FYEKMQ (reference sequence). This CDR3 is built from 15 residues. The CDR3: CASSSSSTGREKLFF. In nucleotides, the CDR3 is TGTGCCAGCAGCTCCTCTTCGACAGGGAGGGAAAAACTGTTTTTT.

The V gene is TRBV14, the J gene TRBJ1-4; the D gene is possibly TRBD1 (6 bases). The CDR3 totals 16 residues. Between the trimmed V and J ends, which lost 0 bases and 0 bases, there was a span of 8 bases. The germline CDR1 and CDR2 sequences are SGHDN and FVKESK. The CDR3 DNA reads TGTGCCAGCAGCCAAGATAAGGGGGCAACTAATGAAAAACTGTTTTTT. Translating gives CASSQDKGATNEKLFF.

The genes are TRBV5-6 and TRBJ1-2; D remains ambiguous. Deletions cut 3 bases from V and 3 bases from J, with 12 bases between. Germline V gene lookup returns CDR1 SGHDT and CDR2 YYEEEE. The CDR3 is 14 amino acids. In DNA form, the CDR3 reads TGTGCCAGCAGCTATGCCGGGATCTACTATGGCTACACCTTC. This gives the protein CASSYAGIYYGYTF.

The chain combines TRBV4-1 with TRBJ2-1, with 8 bases lining up with TRBD2. The germline V gene has CDR1 MGHRA and CDR2 YSYEKL. The length of the CDR3 is 15 residues. V lost 2 bases, J lost 0 bases, and 0 bases stayed unmatched. CDR3 in amino acids: CASSQSGSSYNEQFF. The CDR3 DNA sequence: TGCGCCAGCAGCCAAAGCGGGAGCTCCTACAATGAGCAGTTCTTC.

In this sample, this clone turned up a few times. V and J are TRBV18 and TRBJ1-2; D uncertain. V lost 3 bases to trimming and J lost 6 bases, with 11 bases between them. Germline values: CDR1 KGHSH, CDR2 LQKENI. The CDR3 is made up of 13 amino acids. The CDR3 nucleotides read TGTGCCAGCTCACCCCCAATTTCCGATGGCTACACCTTC. This sequence encodes CASSPPISDGYTF.

This chain uses TRBV5-4 with TRBJ1-2; 8 nucleotides agree with TRBD1. Trimming removed 3 bases from V and 2 bases from J; junction bases left unmatched: 9. Germline V CDR1 and CDR2: SGHNT, YYREEE (reference sequence). The CDR3 runs to 16 residues. CDR3: CASSSAGGGVNYGYTF. The CDR3 coding sequence is TGTGCCAGCAGCTCAGCAGGGGGCGGTGTGAACTATGGCTACACCTTC.

This rearrangement joins TRBV10-2 to TRBJ2-3; the D call may be TRBD1 or TRBD2 (6 bases each). Germline lookup yields CDR1 WSHSY and CDR2 SAAADI. Deletions cut 3 bases from V and 0 bases from J, with 10 bases between. The CDR3 has 15 amino acids. The CDR3 DNA reads TGCGCCAGCAGTGAAGGGGGGCCTAGCACAGATACGCAGTATTTT. Amino acid sequence: CASSEGGPSTDTQYF.

This chain connects TRBV18 to TRBJ2-6; maybe TRBD2 (6 bases). CDR3 length: 15 amino acids. V lost 3 bases to trimming and J lost 0 bases, with 6 bases between them. In germline, CDR1 is KGHSH, CDR2 LQKENI. The CDR3 protein is CASSPEGSGANVLTF. As DNA, the CDR3 is TGTGCCAGCTCACCGGAGGGCTCTGGGGCCAACGTCCTGACTTTC.

This chain links TRBV7-9 with TRBJ1-2; D ambiguous. The CDR3 totals 13 residues. Trimming stripped 2 bases from V and 1 base from J, with 5 bases between. Germline CDR1 SEHNR, CDR2 FQNEAQ (reference sequence). The CDR3 DNA reads as TGTGCCAGCAGCTTAAGGGTTAACTATGGCTACACCTTC. Translation gives CASSLRVNYGYTF.

This chain uses TRBV5-1 with TRBJ2-2; 9 nucleotides agree with TRBD1. The germline CDR1 and CDR2 sequences are SGHRS and YFSETQ. The CDR3 has 16 residues. With 4 bases clipped from V and 6 bases from J, the junction kept 10 bases outside the gene matches. Here the CDR3 DNA reads TGCGCCAGCAGCATCCACACAGGGGGCGGCGCCGGGGAGCTGTTTTTT. This sequence encodes CASSIHTGGGAGELFF.

This chain links TRBV25-1 with TRBJ1-4; D is undetermined. Germline CDR1 reads MGHDK; CDR2 reads SYGVNS. Between the trimmed V and J ends, which lost 5 bases and 4 bases, there was a span of 8 bases. The CDR3 extends over 13 amino acids. CDR3 nucleotide sequence: TGTGCCAGCAGTCGGGCCCTTAATGAAAAACTGTTTTTT. Translating it yields CASSRALNEKLFF. Together with reference TRBV25-1 and TRBJ1-4, the CDR3 gives the full variable domain: EADIYQTPRYLVIGTGKKITLECSQTMGHDKMYWYQQDPGMELHLIHYSYGVNSTEKGDLSSESTVSRIRTEHFPLTLESARPSHTSQYLCASSRALNEKLFFGSGTQLSVL.

CDR3 protein: CASSRADLTYNEQFF. In DNA form, the CDR3 reads TGTGCCAGCAGTCGTGCGGACCTAACCTACAATGAGCAGTTCTTC. This chain connects TRBV5-6 to TRBJ2-1; D is ambiguous. This CDR3 contains 15 residues. With 5 bases removed from V and 2 bases from J, the gap between germline ends came to 14 bases. The germline gives CDR1 SGHDT, CDR2 YYEEEE.

The chain couples TRBV19 to TRBJ1-1; TRBD1 might be the D (5 bases). Germline CDR1 reads LNHDA; CDR2 reads SQIVND (reference sequence). V was shortened by 2 bases and J by 5 bases, with 9 bases between the two germline ends. The CDR3 length is 13 residues. CDR3 amino acids: CASSISGRTEAFF. The DNA for the CDR3 is TGTGCCAGTAGTATATCGGGGCGGACTGAAGCTTTCTTT.

This clone occurred a few times. Here the CDR3 reads CASSLQLLNTEAFF. DNA for the CDR3: TGTGCCAGCAGTCTGCAGCTACTGAACACTGAAGCTTTCTTT. The chain links TRBV11-2 to TRBJ1-1; the D is unclear. V was shortened by 6 bases and J by 0 bases, with 11 bases between the two germline ends. The CDR3 contains 14 residues. The germline gives CDR1 SGHAT, CDR2 FQNNGV.

V gene TRBV7-9 combines with J gene TRBJ1-2, with D possibly matching TRBD1 (6 bases). CDR1 is SEHNR and CDR2 is FQNEAQ in the germline V gene (reference sequence). This CDR3 has 16 residues. V lost 4 bases and J lost 0, with 15 bases in between. CDR3 amino acids: CASSSAPRTANYGYTF. CDR3 sequence (DNA): TGTGCCAGCAGCTCCGCACCGCGGACAGCTAACTATGGCTACACCTTC.

The V call is TRBV11-2, the J call TRBJ2-7; perhaps TRBD1 as D (6 bases). The CDR3 covers 15 residues. V lost 8 bases, J lost 0 bases, and 17 bases lay in between. Looked up from germline, CDR1 is SGHAT and CDR2 is FQNNGV. The CDR3 nucleotides are TGTGCCAGCGTTAATGCCCAGGGGACCTCCTACGAGCAGTACTTC. This gives the protein CASVNAQGTSYEQYF.

The V gene is TRBV7-9, the J gene TRBJ2-3, with TRBD2 identical over 8 bases. The CDR3 runs to 16 residues. From germline, CDR1 is SEHNR and CDR2 FQNEAQ (reference sequence). J was trimmed by 1 base and V by 3 bases; bases with no gene match: 6. CDR3 region: CASSFRTSMGTDTQYF. In nucleotides, the CDR3 is TGTGCCAGCAGCTTTAGGACTAGCATGGGCACAGATACGCAGTATTTT.

The rearrangement joins TRBV10-3 to TRBJ1-2, with D tentatively TRBD1 (6 bases). The CDR3 loop spans 13 amino acids. Trimming stripped 4 bases from V and 1 base from J, with 7 bases between. Per the germline V gene, CDR1 is ENHRY and CDR2 is SYGVKD. CDR3 protein: CAISGRGNYGYTF. CDR3 bases: TGTGCCATCAGTGGCAGGGGTAACTATGGCTACACCTTC.

The J gene is TRBJ1-1, the V gene TRBV7-9; D perhaps matches TRBD1 (5 bases). Germline lookup yields CDR1 SEHNR and CDR2 FQNEAQ (reference sequence). The CDR3 is 14 residues long. V was clipped by 7 bases and J by 1 base, with 13 bases between them. The CDR3 spells CASMGGHKNTEAFF. CDR3 nucleotide sequence: TGTGCCAGCATGGGAGGACACAAGAACACTGAAGCTTTCTTT.